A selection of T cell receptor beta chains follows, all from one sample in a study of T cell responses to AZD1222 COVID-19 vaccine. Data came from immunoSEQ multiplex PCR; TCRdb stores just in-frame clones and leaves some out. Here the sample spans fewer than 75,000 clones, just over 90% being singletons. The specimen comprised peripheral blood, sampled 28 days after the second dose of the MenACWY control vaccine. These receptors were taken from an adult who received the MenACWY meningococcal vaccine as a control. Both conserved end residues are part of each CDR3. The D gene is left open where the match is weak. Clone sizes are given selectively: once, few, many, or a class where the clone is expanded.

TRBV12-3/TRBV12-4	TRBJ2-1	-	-	TGTGCCAGCAGTTTAACCCCCTACAATGAGCAGTTCTTC	CASSLTPYNEQFF
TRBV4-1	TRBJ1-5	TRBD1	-	TGCGCCAGCAGCCATACCCGGGACAGCCTAACTCAGCCCCAGCATTTT	CASSHTRDSLTQPQHF
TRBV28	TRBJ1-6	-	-	TGTGCCAGCAGTTTTCTCCCTGCTCGTCAGTATTCACCCCTCCACTTT	CASSFLPARQYSPLHF
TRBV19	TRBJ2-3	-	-	TGTGCCAGTAGTATGGCGGTGAGCACAGATACGCAGTATTTT	CASSMAVSTDTQYF
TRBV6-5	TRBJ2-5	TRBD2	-	TGTGCCAGTGGATTAGCGGGAGCGGAGACCCAGTACTTC	CASGLAGAETQYF
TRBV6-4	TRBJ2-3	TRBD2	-	TGTGCCAGCAGAAGACTAGCGGGGGGGATCACAGATACGCAGTATTTT	CASRRLAGGITDTQYF
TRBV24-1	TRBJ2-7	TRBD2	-	TGTGCCACCAGTGACCATCACCGGACTAGCGGGATAGCAGAGCAGTACTTC	CATSDHHRTSGIAEQYF
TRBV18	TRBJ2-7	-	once	TGTGCCAGCTCACCGGACAGCTACGAGCAGTACTTC	CASSPDSYEQYF
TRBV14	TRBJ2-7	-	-	TGTGCCAGCAGCCAAGATAAATCGGGGACTGAACCCTACGAGCAGTACTTC	CASSQDKSGTEPYEQYF
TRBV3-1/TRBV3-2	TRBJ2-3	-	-	TGTGCCAGCAGCCAAGCGGGGGCAGATACGCAGTATTTT	CASSQAGADTQYF
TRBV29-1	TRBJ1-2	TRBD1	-	TGCAGCGTAGACCGGGACAGTCGACAATATGGCTACACCTTC	CSVDRDSRQYGYTF
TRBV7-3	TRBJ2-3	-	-	TGTGCCAGCAGCTCGGCCGGTCCTACGGCTACGCAGTATTTT	CASSSAGPTATQYF
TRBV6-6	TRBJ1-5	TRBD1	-	TGTGCCAGCAGTCGGGACAGCCCTAATCAGCCCCAGCATTTT	CASSRDSPNQPQHF
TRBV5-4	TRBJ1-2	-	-	TGTGCCAGCACCTTCGGGTCGGACGATGTCTATGGCTACACCTTC	CASTFGSDDVYGYTF
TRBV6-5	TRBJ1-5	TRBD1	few	TGTGCCAGCCATAGAGGGGACAGTCTCAATCAGCCCCAGCATTTT	CASHRGDSLNQPQHF
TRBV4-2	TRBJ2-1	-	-	TGTGCCAGCAGCAAAAGCGGCCCTAGCGCTACCTACAATGAGCAGTTCTTC	CASSKSGPSATYNEQFF
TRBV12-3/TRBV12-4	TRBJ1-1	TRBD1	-	TGTGCCAGTCAGGGACAGGGAGTTGTAGCTTTCTTT	CASQGQGVVAFF
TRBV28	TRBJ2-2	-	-	TGTGCCAGCAGTTTAATGGGACTTGATAACACCGGGGAGCTGTTTTTT	CASSLMGLDNTGELFF
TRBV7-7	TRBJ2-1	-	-	TGTGCTAGCAGCTCCTCTGGTCTTGATGAGCAGTTCTTC	CASSSSGLDEQFF
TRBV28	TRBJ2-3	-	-	TGTGCCAGCAGTTTGTTCCAGGAGGCAGATACGCAGTATTTT	CASSLFQEADTQYF
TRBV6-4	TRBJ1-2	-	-	TGTGCCAGCAGTGACTCGGGGTTTGGGGGAAATGGCTACACCTTC	CASSDSGFGGNGYTF
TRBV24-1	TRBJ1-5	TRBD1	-	TGTGCCACCAGTGATGGGAGGGACAGTTATAGCAATCAGCCCCAGCATTTT	CATSDGRDSYSNQPQHF